Listed below are T cell receptor beta chains from one sample, sequenced in a study of blood T cell repertoires in COVID-19. Assay used: immunoSEQ multiplex PCR; TCRdb lists only in-frame clones, some missing. This sample has 65,000 to 75,000 clones, with roughly four fifths found just once. Sequenced input: peripheral blood. The receptors were sampled from an elderly woman with acute or convalescent COVID-19. The CDR3 runs from the conserved cysteine through the conserved F or W. D genes are given only for firm matches. Only some rows state a clone size, as once, few, many or a class for expanded clones.

D gene	clone size	J gene	V gene	CDR3 DNA	CDR3 protein
-	-	TRBJ1-6	TRBV3-1/TRBV3-2	TGTGCCAGCAGCCAAGTTTTGGCAGGGACAAGAAATTCACCCCTCCACTTT	CASSQVLAGTRNSPLHF
-	few	TRBJ1-1	TRBV6-5	TGTGCCAGCAGACAGACAGCTTTGAACACTGAAGCTTTCTTT	CASRQTALNTEAFF
TRBD1	once	TRBJ2-5	TRBV5-1	TGCGCCAGCAGCTTGGGACAGGGGATTAGGGAGACCCAGTACTTC	CASSLGQGIRETQYF
-	-	TRBJ2-3	TRBV5-1	TGCGCCAGCATCCCGGGCGGGGTTCGGACAGATACGCAGTATTTT	CASIPGGVRTDTQYF
-	few	TRBJ2-3	TRBV5-8	TGTGCCAGCAGAAGGGGTCTGAACACAGATACGCAGTATTTT	CASRRGLNTDTQYF
-	few	TRBJ1-2	TRBV10-3	TGTGCCATTACAGTCACAGGGCTCGATGGCTACACCTTC	CAITVTGLDGYTF
-	-	TRBJ2-1	TRBV11-2	TGTGCCAGCAGCTCAGGGACCTACAATGAGCAGTTCTTC	CASSSGTYNEQFF
-	-	TRBJ1-6	TRBV25-1	TGTGCCAGCAGTGAATGGGGCAGGGCAAATTCACCCCTCCACTTT	CASSEWGRANSPLHF
-	once	TRBJ2-7	TRBV5-1	TGCGCCAGCAAGAGCAGGGTAGGTTCCTACGAGCAGTACTTC	CASKSRVGSYEQYF
TRBD1	-	TRBJ1-2	TRBV18	TGTGCCAGCTCTCCCTCGGGGACAGGGGGCTCCCCGAATGGCTACACCTTC	CASSPSGTGGSPNGYTF
-	-	TRBJ1-1	TRBV10-2	TGCGCCAGCAGTGATCGGGGAAAGGATGGGAACACTGAAGCTTTCTTT	CASSDRGKDGNTEAFF